This T cell receptor (beta chain) was documented in a study of T cells expressing NK-cell markers (TCRdb year 2020). Turning to the overall study: TCR beta-chain repertoires were profiled in sorted CD3+CD56+NKG2C+, CD3+CD56+NKG2C- and CD3+CD56-NKG2C+ T-cell subsets from several donors. Among the eight sequenced donors, seven were HCMV-seropositive and one was HCMV-seronegative. Randomly selected healthy volunteers, three men and five women, were used as the eight sequenced donors. Illumina HiSeq 2000/2500, MiSeq or NextSeq was used to sequence libraries as 2 x 150 bp reads. General conclusions and limits of the study: Those dominant clonotypes were again the most abundant among CD3+CD56-NKG2C+ cells in several donors, at roughly 25-65%. Whether the expanded NKG2C-expressing T cell clones were specific for HCMV antigens remained unclear. For six donors, the dominant CD3+CD56+NKG2C+ clonotypes were among the top 10 CD8+ clonotypes and accounted for about 1.0-8% of CD8+ T cells.

The instrument was an Illumina HiSeq 2000. TCR beta cDNA libraries were made by 5'RACE template switching that added a universal primer site and unique molecular identifiers. cDNA synthesis was primed from the TCR beta constant segment and was followed by two successive PCR amplification steps. In the original analysis: MIGEC was used to demultiplex reads and group the reads by UMI, and MiTCR was used to assemble and quantify clonotypes. To remove erroneous sequences, TCR cDNA sequences were retained only when supported by two or more reads. The tcR package was used for downstream repertoire analysis, and clonotypes were matched across fractions by CDR3 nucleotide sequence plus V segment. VDJmatch was used to annotate antigen specificity against VDJdb, with one amino acid substitution in CDR3 allowed. TCRdb reprocessed the raw reads; every CDR3 protein sequence is a single record, and DNA is not supplied. These V and J calls derive from TCRdb rather than the authors' analysis. The sample table holds over 250,000 distinct CDR3 sequences. The ten biggest clones cover 4.2% of the sample.

As to this clonotype: The target of this receptor is not known.

The CDR3 runs 13 residues from the cysteine to the phenylalanine. No DNA sequence is on record. CDR1 and CDR2 were assigned from the germline V gene (reference sequence) as SEHNR and FQNEAQ. HCMV serostatus was determined by detecting HCMV-specific IgG in serum with a commercial ELISA kit. Ficoll density gradient centrifugation was used to isolate peripheral blood mononuclear cells from blood. This clonotype originated in a woman between 18 and 70 years old in good health. Recombination linked TRBV7-9 to TRBJ1-2; TCRdb picks TRBD1, but there is no DNA to check that call. Sequenced input: blood T cells: a sorted CD56 or NKG2C T cell subset, CD4+ or CD8+ T cells, or bulk PBMC T cells (not recorded which). The CDR3 reads CASSQTEGYGYTF.